One sample yielded the 21 T cell receptor beta chains listed below, sequenced in a study of graft-versus-host responses after intestinal transplantation. Produced via immunoSEQ multiplex PCR; TCRdb's table is partial and in-frame only. This table has 20,000 to 25,000 clones, about 35% appearing once. CFSE-labeled responder cells (roughly 200,000) were plated with roughly 200,000 irradiated, violet-dye-labeled stimulator cells. This sample comprised alloreactive CD8+ T cells from a mixed lymphocyte reaction culture, obtained before intestinal transplant. Specified subset: CFSE-low proliferating T cells sorted from approximately 6-day pre-transplant mixed lymphocyte reaction (GvH or HvG direction). The receptors here all came from a human patient who received an intestinal transplant.

This chain connects TRBV4-1 to TRBJ2-5, with TRBD2 as a possible D gene (7 bases). V lost 0 bases and J lost 5, with 16 bases in between. The CDR3 is made up of 16 amino acids. Germline V gene lookup returns CDR1 MGHRA and CDR2 YSYEKL. CDR3 coding DNA: TGCGCCAGCAGCCAAGAGGGGGGGGCTTATTGGGAGACCCAGTACTTC. Its translation is CASSQEGGAYWETQYF.

The chain joins TRBV19 to TRBJ2-7, with 9 bases that match TRBD1. Germline lookup yields CDR1 LNHDA and CDR2 SQIVND (reference sequence). V was pared by 5 bases and J by 1 base, with 3 bases of the junction left unmatched. The CDR3 runs to 14 residues. The CDR3 reads CASSLTGGSYEQYF. CDR3 nucleotide sequence: TGTGCCAGTAGTTTGACAGGGGGGTCCTACGAGCAGTACTTC.

This chain links TRBV6-1 with TRBJ2-6; a possible D gene is TRBD1 (6 bases). V lost 6 bases to trimming and J lost 2 bases, with 11 bases between them. The CDR3 is 15 amino acids. Per germline, CDR1 MNHNS and CDR2 SASEGT. CDR3 sequence: CASREQGTGANVLTF. The CDR3 nucleotides read TGTGCCAGCAGAGAACAGGGAACTGGGGCCAACGTCCTGACTTTC.

The J gene is TRBJ2-7, the V gene TRBV5-1; D may be TRBD1 or TRBD2 (6 bases each). The CDR3 has 11 residues. The germline V gene has CDR1 SGHRS and CDR2 YFSETQ. Trimming stripped 4 bases from V and 6 bases from J, with 8 bases between. CDR3 sequence reads: CASSGGPEQYF. The CDR3 DNA reads TGCGCCAGCAGCGGGGGGCCCGAGCAGTACTTC.

This clone turned up a few times. The V call is TRBV6-5, the J call TRBJ1-1; D is ambiguous. V was shortened by 0 bases and J by 6 bases, with 8 bases between the two germline ends. The CDR3 extends over 13 amino acids. The germline gives CDR1 MNHEY, CDR2 SVGAGI. DNA for the CDR3: TGTGCCAGCAGTTACTCTCGAGGAGCTGAAGCTTTCTTT. Protein: CASSYSRGAEAFF.

By sample fraction, this clone is medium-sized (0.01 to 0.1%). This chain links TRBV27 with TRBJ2-7, with D perhaps being TRBD1 or TRBD2 (5 bases each). V dropped 3 bases and J dropped 4 bases, with 10 bases sitting between them. The length of the CDR3 is 13 residues. The germline V gene encodes CDR1 MNHEY and CDR2 SMNVEV (reference sequence). CDR3 nucleotides: TGTGCCAGCAGTTTGGGGCGGGCTTACGAGCAGTACTTC. This translates into CASSLGRAYEQYF.

This clone was seen only a few times. J is TRBJ1-4 and V is TRBV5-1; 9 nucleotides match TRBD1. Germline V gene lookup returns CDR1 SGHRS and CDR2 YFSETQ. The CDR3 extends over 14 amino acids. Trimming at V came to 3 bases and at J to 5 bases, leaving 2 bases not matched to a gene. CDR3 bases: TGCGCCAGCAGCTCCGGGACAGGGAATGAAAAACTGTTTTTT. It is translated as CASSSGTGNEKLFF.

The rearrangement links TRBV6-1 to TRBJ1-2, with no clear D. The CDR3 contains 11 residues. V lost 8 bases and J lost 4, with 8 bases in between. Germline V gene lookup returns CDR1 MNHNS and CDR2 SASEGT. CDR3 sequence: CASQETYGYTF. CDR3 nucleotide sequence: TGTGCCAGCCAGGAAACCTATGGCTACACCTTC.

The rearrangement links TRBV6-5 to TRBJ1-6; D not certain. The CDR3 has 12 residues. V lost 5 bases and J lost 14, with 13 bases in between. In germline, CDR1 is MNHEY, CDR2 SVGAGI. This CDR3 is CASSEAVGSLHF. In DNA form, the CDR3 reads TGTGCCAGCAGTGAAGCGGTGGGTTCCCTCCACTTT.

The chain carries TRBV19 and TRBJ2-5; D gene unclear. The DNA end is a closer match to TRBJ2-7, so the J assignment may be wrong. The CDR3 extends over 14 amino acids. Germline loops: CDR1 LNHDA, CDR2 SQIVND (reference sequence). CDR3 sequence (DNA): TGTGCCAGTAGTATATATGATGTCAGCAGCGAGCAGTACTTC. Translation gives CASSIYDVSSEQYF.

This chain joins TRBV4-3 and TRBJ1-5, with D uncertain. V was cut by 1 base and J by 2 bases, with 9 bases left in between. This CDR3 is built from 15 residues. Per the germline V gene, CDR1 is LGHNA and CDR2 is YSLEER. The CDR3 loop is CASSQVFPGNQPQHF. The CDR3 coding sequence is TGCGCCAGCAGCCAAGTGTTCCCGGGCAATCAGCCCCAGCATTTT.

This chain uses TRBV29-1 with TRBJ1-4; D might be TRBD1 (5 bases). Per the germline V gene, CDR1 is SQVTM and CDR2 is ANQGSEA. This CDR3 has 10 residues. The V end was cut by 7 bases, the J end by 12 bases, with 12 bases between. The CDR3: CSGMQGELFF. The DNA of the CDR3 is TGCAGCGGAATGCAGGGAGAACTGTTTTTT. Full variable domain (outside the CDR3, taken from reference TRBV29-1 and TRBJ1-4): SAVISQKPSRDICQRGTSLTIQCQVDSQVTMMFWYRQQPGQSLTLIATANQGSEATYESGFVIDKFPISRPNLTFSTLTVSNMSPEDSSIYLCSGMQGELFFGSGTQLSVL.

The rearrangement uses TRBV29-1 and TRBJ1-4; the D is unclear. Germline V lookup: CDR1 SQVTM, CDR2 ANQGSEA. The V gene lost 8 bases and the J gene lost 7 bases, with 14 bases spanning the gap. The CDR3 has 12 residues. In nucleotides, the CDR3 is TGCAGCTTTTGGGAAAGCCGTGAAAAACTGTTTTTT. Amino acid sequence: CSFWESREKLFF. Filled out from reference TRBV29-1 and TRBJ1-4, the complete variable domain reads SAVISQKPSRDICQRGTSLTIQCQVDSQVTMMFWYRQQPGQSLTLIATANQGSEATYESGFVIDKFPISRPNLTFSTLTVSNMSPEDSSIYLCSFWESREKLFFGSGTQLSVL.

This clone appeared a few times. The chain combines TRBV11-3 with TRBJ1-2; the D gene is possibly TRBD1 (5 bases). CDR1 SGHNT and CDR2 YENEEA come from the germline V gene. Trimming left V 5 bases short and J 2 bases short, with 9 bases between. The CDR3 is made up of 13 amino acids. Here the CDR3 reads CASSAPGNYGYTF. CDR3 DNA sequence: TGTGCCAGCAGCGCCCCAGGGAACTATGGCTACACCTTC.

The chain is built from TRBV11-3 and TRBJ2-1; no definite D call. CDR3 length: 13 residues. Germline V gives CDR1 SGHNT, CDR2 YENEEA. With 0 bases removed from V and 5 bases from J, the gap between germline ends came to 5 bases. CDR3 residues: CASSLDKDNEQFF. CDR3 bases: TGTGCCAGCAGCTTAGACAAGGACAATGAGCAGTTCTTC. Combining the CDR3 with reference TRBV11-3 and TRBJ2-1 gives the whole variable domain EAGVVQSPRYKIIEKKQPVAFWCNPISGHNTLYWYLQNLGQGPELLIRYENEEAVDDSQLPKDRFSAERLKGVDSTLKIQPAELGDSAVYLCASSLDKDNEQFFGPGTRLTVL.

This clone showed up just a few times. This sequence joins TRBV7-9 and TRBJ2-7; D might be TRBD2 (5 bases). This CDR3 is built from 12 residues. Germline assignment: CDR1 SEHNR and CDR2 FQNEAQ (reference sequence). With 4 bases removed from V and 4 bases from J, the gap between germline ends came to 8 bases. The CDR3 DNA sequence: TGTGCCAGCAGCTCTCCGGGGTACGAGCAGTACTTC. Translating it yields CASSSPGYEQYF.

This clone was picked up a small number of times. The V call is TRBV5-5, the J call TRBJ2-3, with a possible D match to TRBD2 (6 bases). Trimming pared 3 bases from V and 4 bases from J, leaving 9 bases between. This CDR3 is 13 amino acids long. Germline values: CDR1 SGHKS, CDR2 YYEKEE (reference sequence). For the CDR3, the DNA is TGTGCCAGCAGCTCTGGGACTTCAGATACGCAGTATTTT. As protein: CASSSGTSDTQYF.

This clone was found a few times. The chain links TRBV5-4 to TRBJ2-3; TRBD1 is a possible D gene (5 bases). V was shortened by 10 bases and J by 2 bases, with 11 bases between the two germline ends. CDR1 is SGHNT, CDR2 YYREEE, per germline (reference sequence). The CDR3 contains 12 residues. The CDR3 spells CAVTRDTDTQYF. The CDR3 coding sequence is TGTGCCGTAACCAGGGACACAGATACGCAGTATTTT.

By share, this clone ranks as medium-sized. The V gene is TRBV6-5, the J gene TRBJ2-1, with TRBD1 matching over 9 bases. This CDR3 comprises 15 residues. Germline loops: CDR1 MNHEY, CDR2 SVGAGI. J lost 8 bases, V lost 2 bases, and 7 bases had no gene match. CDR3 DNA sequence: TGTGCCAGCAGTTACCCCGGACAGGGGAAAGATGAGCAGTTCTTC. Its translation: CASSYPGQGKDEQFF.

This chain connects TRBV6-6 to TRBJ2-7; 8 nucleotides match TRBD1. This CDR3 region has 14 residues. Germline CDR1 is MNHNY and CDR2 is SVGAGI (reference sequence). J was trimmed by 5 bases and V by 4 bases; bases with no gene match: 7. DNA of the CDR3: TGTGCCAGCAGTTGGCGACAGGGGTTCGACGAGCAGTACTTC. Encoded protein: CASSWRQGFDEQYF.

CDR3: CASSLAAGRGGGYTF. The DNA of the CDR3 is TGTGCCAGCAGCCTCGCCGCAGGCAGGGGCGGAGGCTACACCTTC. The genes are TRBV7-3 and TRBJ1-2; the D gene is possibly TRBD1 (6 bases). Deletions cut 5 bases from V and 8 bases from J, with 21 bases between. This CDR3 is 15 amino acids long. Germline V gene lookup returns CDR1 SGHTA and CDR2 FQGTGA.